The 18 T cell receptor beta chains below come from one sample, sequenced in a study of response to subunit inactivated influenza vaccine. TCRdb redid the calling of the RT-PCR reads with MiXCR, one entry per CDR3 protein. This table holds more than 450,000 distinct CDR3 sequences, around 8% found once. Sample: PBMCs from blood, taken about 23 months after vaccination. Receptor source: a man aged 45-69 years who received an inactivated influenza vaccine.

V gene TRBV11-2 combines with J gene TRBJ2-1; TRBD2 might be the D (5 bases). Trimming removed 1 base at V and 9 bases at J, with 10 bases between. CDR3 length: 13 residues. Germline V CDR1 and CDR2: SGHAT, FQNNGV. Written as DNA, the CDR3 is TGTGCCAGCAGCTTAGCGCGGGCTAGTGAGCAGTTCTTC. Residues: CASSLARASEQFF.

This clonotype was counted at least ten times. The CDR3 DNA is TGCAGTGCTAGAGACAGGGGGAACACCGGGGAGCTGTTTTTT. It encodes CSARDRGNTGELFF. V usage is TRBV20-1 and J usage is TRBJ2-2; D might be TRBD1 (6 bases). From germline, CDR1 is DFQATT and CDR2 SNEGSKA (reference sequence). This CDR3 spans 14 amino acids. The germline V and J ends were trimmed by 0 bases and 1 base, with 6 bases remaining between them.

This clonotype has a count of ten or more. The gene calls are TRBV29-1 and TRBJ2-1; TRBD2 agrees at 7 bases. Looked up from germline, CDR1 is SQVTM and CDR2 is ANQGSEA. The V segment lost 1 base and the J segment 6 bases; nucleotides outside the gene matches: 12. This CDR3 has 16 residues. This CDR3 reads CSVEGATGGRFNEQFF. The CDR3 DNA reads as TGCAGCGTTGAAGGGGCGACGGGAGGCCGTTTCAATGAGCAGTTCTTC.

V usage is TRBV5-1 and J usage is TRBJ2-7; D not resolved. The germline V gene encodes CDR1 SGHRS and CDR2 YFSETQ. The germline V and J ends were trimmed by 2 bases and 6 bases, with 12 bases remaining between them. This CDR3 spans 13 amino acids. CDR3 sequence: CASSFRQGPEQYF. CDR3 nucleotide sequence: TGCGCCAGCAGCTTTCGGCAAGGGCCCGAGCAGTACTTC.

This sequence joins TRBV13 and TRBJ2-2; 9 positions match TRBD2. This CDR3 has 16 residues. Looked up from germline, CDR1 is PRHDT and CDR2 is FYEKMQ (reference sequence). With 3 bases clipped from V and 1 base from J, the junction kept 3 bases outside the gene matches. CDR3 DNA sequence: TGTGCCAGCAGCTTGGGTAGCGGGGGGAACACCGGGGAGCTGTTTTTT. Amino acids: CASSLGSGGNTGELFF.

The sample holds a few counts of this clonotype. The V and J genes are TRBV5-1 and TRBJ2-3; D perhaps matches TRBD2 (5 bases). The germline V and J ends were trimmed by 6 bases and 2 bases, with 10 bases remaining between them. This CDR3 comprises 13 residues. From germline, CDR1 is SGHRS and CDR2 YFSETQ. Written as DNA, the CDR3 is TGCGCCAGCACCTCGGACTCCACAGATACGCAGTATTTT. It translates to CASTSDSTDTQYF.

This clonotype was seen a handful of times. The chain recombines TRBV28 with TRBJ1-2, with TRBD1 as a possible D gene (6 bases). This CDR3 region has 14 residues. Trimming cost V 3 bases and J 0 bases, with 8 bases left between them. CDR1 and CDR2 from the germline V gene are MDHEN and SYDVKM. CDR3 in amino acids: CASSFRGSNYGYTF. CDR3 DNA sequence: TGTGCCAGCAGTTTTAGGGGGTCTAACTATGGCTACACCTTC.

This clonotype was counted only a few times. This chain connects TRBV6-5 to TRBJ2-1; D is possibly TRBD2 (7 bases). V lost 0 bases to trimming and J lost 3 bases, with 18 bases between them. The CDR3 extends over 18 amino acids. The germline CDR1 and CDR2 sequences are MNHEY and SVGAGI. The CDR3 region is CASSYSVRGGAGYNEQFF. The CDR3 DNA is TGTGCCAGCAGTTACTCTGTGCGAGGGGGGGCAGGCTACAATGAGCAGTTCTTC.

In its sample, this clonotype was seen a few times. The chain carries TRBV6-2 or TRBV6-3 and TRBJ2-3; tentatively, D is TRBD1 (5 bases). The CDR3 contains 13 residues. Deletions cut 0 bases from V and 5 bases from J, with 6 bases between. CDR1 MNHEY and CDR2 SVGEGT come from the germline V gene. The CDR3 coding sequence is TGTGCCAGCAGTTACTCGGGGCTAGATACGCAGTATTTT. Translated: CASSYSGLDTQYF.

This clonotype was recorded at least ten times. This chain connects TRBV27 to TRBJ2-7, with a possible D match to TRBD1 (6 bases). Germline V gene lookup returns CDR1 MNHEY and CDR2 SMNVEV (reference sequence). The CDR3 length is 16 residues. The V end was cut by 4 bases, the J end by 4 bases, with 20 bases between. CDR3 region: CASSWNRASATYEQYF. The CDR3 DNA sequence: TGTGCCAGCAGTTGGAACAGGGCCTCGGCAACATACGAGCAGTACTTC.

The chain is built from TRBV7-3 and TRBJ2-1, with TRBD1 matching 8 bases. The CDR3 totals 16 residues. Germline values: CDR1 SGHTA, CDR2 FQGTGA. Losses at the gene ends were 5 bases for V and 0 bases for J; bases not matched to a gene: 6. CDR3 DNA sequence: TGTGCCAGCAGCGTCACCGGGACAGGCTCCTACAATGAGCAGTTCTTC. Its protein product is CASSVTGTGSYNEQFF.

This clonotype appeared a few times. The rearrangement uses TRBV10-3 and TRBJ2-3; 8 positions agree with TRBD2. Germline-derived CDR1 and CDR2 are ENHRY and SYGVKD. The ends lost 6 bases at V and 1 base at J; junction bases unmatched: 6. CDR3 size: 15 residues. DNA for the CDR3: TGTGCCATCAGGTTCGGGCGGGAGGGCACAGATACGCAGTATTTT. Protein product: CAIRFGREGTDTQYF.

This clonotype was detected only a few times. This rearrangement joins TRBV6-5 to TRBJ2-7, with 13 positions matching TRBD2. Germline CDR1 reads MNHEY; CDR2 reads SVGAGI. V trimming: 0 bases; J trimming: 2 bases; junction bases outside the gene matches: 1. CDR3 length: 16 residues. This chain's CDR3 is CASSYSGLAGTYEQYF. CDR3 in DNA: TGTGCCAGCAGTTACTCGGGACTAGCGGGGACCTACGAGCAGTACTTC.

The gene calls are TRBV20-1 and TRBJ2-7; 7 bases map to TRBD1. This CDR3 has 15 amino acids. Germline V gene lookup returns CDR1 DFQATT and CDR2 SNEGSKA (reference sequence). V lost 3 bases to trimming and J lost 2 bases; unmatched junction nucleotides: 10. This chain's CDR3 is CSASPSQGRPYEQYF. CDR3 DNA: TGCAGTGCTAGCCCCTCACAGGGGCGTCCCTACGAGCAGTACTTC.

This clonotype has more than one count but fewer than ten. The chain has TRBV10-1 and TRBJ2-2; D is perhaps TRBD2 (5 bases). Trimming left V 2 bases short and J 3 bases short, with 10 bases between. The V gene's germline CDR1 is WNHNN and CDR2 SYGVQD (reference sequence). This CDR3 has 15 amino acids. CDR3 in DNA: TGCGCCAGCAGTGAGGGCCTGAGGGACACCGGGGAGCTGTTTTTT. Its translation: CASSEGLRDTGELFF.

This clonotype occurred a few times. The chain combines TRBV18 with TRBJ2-7, with a weak D call TRBD2 (6 bases). The V end was cut by 1 base, the J end by 5 bases, with 12 bases between. Germline lookup yields CDR1 KGHSH and CDR2 LQKENI. The CDR3 has 14 residues. The CDR3 here is CASSPRAGGNEQYF. In DNA form, the CDR3 reads TGTGCCAGCTCACCACGAGCTGGAGGGAACGAGCAGTACTTC.

The rearrangement links TRBV5-4 to TRBJ1-1; 10 bases fit TRBD1. Germline trimming cut 4 bases from V and 4 bases from J; bases unmatched to any gene: 7. There are 15 residues in the CDR3. CDR1 and CDR2 from the germline V gene are SGHNT and YYREEE (reference sequence). The CDR3 bases are TGTGCCAGCAGCCTGCCCGGGACAGGGGCCACTGAAGCTTTCTTT. This gives the protein CASSLPGTGATEAFF.

This clonotype appeared many times. This rearrangement joins TRBV4-3 to TRBJ2-7; a possible D gene is TRBD1 (6 bases). This CDR3 is 15 amino acids long. Trimming shortened V by 4 bases and J by 2 bases, and 15 bases separated the two germline ends. The germline V gene encodes CDR1 LGHNA and CDR2 YSLEER. The CDR3 protein is CASSPLWTATYEQYF. The CDR3 DNA is TGCGCCAGCAGCCCGTTATGGACAGCAACCTACGAGCAGTACTTC.